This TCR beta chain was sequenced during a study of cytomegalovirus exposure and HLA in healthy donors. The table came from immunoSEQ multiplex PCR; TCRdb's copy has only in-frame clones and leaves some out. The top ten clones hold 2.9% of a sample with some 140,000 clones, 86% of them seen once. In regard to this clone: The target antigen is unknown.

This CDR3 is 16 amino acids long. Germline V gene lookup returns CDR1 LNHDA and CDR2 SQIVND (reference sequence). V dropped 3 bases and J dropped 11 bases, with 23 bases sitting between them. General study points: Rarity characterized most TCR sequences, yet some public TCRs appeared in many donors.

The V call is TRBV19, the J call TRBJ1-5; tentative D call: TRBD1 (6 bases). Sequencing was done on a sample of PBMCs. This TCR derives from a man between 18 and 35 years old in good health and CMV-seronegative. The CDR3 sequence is CASSIGDRRGLWAQHF. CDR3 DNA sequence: TGTGCCAGTAGTATCGGCGACAGGCGCGGACTTTGGGCCCAGCATTTT.